The 22 T cell receptor beta chains below come from one sample, sequenced in a study of beta chain features in type 1 diabetes. Expressed TCRB transcripts were sequenced after all isolated RNA was converted to cDNA. Repertoires were generated with immunoSEQ multiplex PCR, while TCRdb's copy carries only in-frame clones and drops some. The sample has around 500,000 clones, 25% to 35% seen once. Sequenced: naive CD4+ T cells from blood. The receptor set was obtained from a man aged 18-30 years in good health.

This chain uses TRBV7-2 with TRBJ1-1; 7 bases align to TRBD1. Per germline, CDR1 SGHTA and CDR2 FQGNSA. The V gene end was trimmed by 1 base and the J gene end by 4 bases; junction bases not matched to a gene: 9. The CDR3 extends over 16 amino acids. CDR3 sequence (DNA): TGTGCCAGCAGCTTAGGGGACAGCTCGCTCAGCACTGAAGCTTTCTTT. Translating gives CASSLGDSSLSTEAFF.

This clone has only a few counts. The V gene is TRBV28, the J gene TRBJ2-3; possible D gene TRBD1, 5 bases. Germline V gene lookup returns CDR1 MDHEN and CDR2 SYDVKM. The CDR3 covers 14 residues. V lost 7 bases, J lost 4 bases, and 15 bases lay in between. The CDR3 nucleotides are TGTGCCAGCACCCTCCAGGGTTACCCAGATACGCAGTATTTT. Translating gives CASTLQGYPDTQYF. The whole variable domain, filled in from reference TRBV28 and TRBJ2-3, reads DVKVTQSSRYLVKRTGEKVFLECVQDMDHENMFWYRQDPGLGLRLIYFSYDVKMKEKGDIPEGYSVSREKKERFSLILESASTNQTSMYLCASTLQGYPDTQYFGPGTRLTVL.

In its sample, this clone was seen a few times. This chain uses TRBV4-3 with TRBJ2-7; 7 bases fit TRBD2. This CDR3 is built from 15 residues. Germline CDR1 LGHNA, CDR2 YSLEER. With 0 bases clipped from V and 4 bases from J, the junction kept 6 bases outside the gene matches. CDR3 sequence (DNA): TGCGCCAGCAGCCAAGATCACGGGAGGCTTTACGAGCAGTACTTC. It encodes CASSQDHGRLYEQYF.

V usage is TRBV7-2 and J usage is TRBJ2-5; 8 nucleotides agree with TRBD2. Germline-derived CDR1 and CDR2 are SGHTA and FQGNSA. This CDR3 has 16 residues. Trimming at V came to 1 base and at J to 7 bases, leaving 11 bases not matched to a gene. CDR3 protein: CASSLGTLTSAATQYF. In nucleotides, the CDR3 is TGTGCCAGCAGCTTAGGTACCCTGACTAGCGCGGCGACCCAGTACTTC.

CDR3 bases: TGCGCCAGCAGTCTCCTGGACGGACAAGAGACCCAGTACTTC. Its protein product is CASSLLDGQETQYF. The rearrangement joins TRBV5-1 to TRBJ2-5; D gene ambiguous. Trimming removed 5 bases from V and 2 bases from J, with 13 bases in between. This CDR3 is built from 14 residues. Germline V CDR1 and CDR2: SGHRS, YFSETQ.

The rearrangement uses TRBV28 and TRBJ2-7, with TRBD1 as a possible D gene (6 bases). This CDR3 is built from 15 residues. Trimming took 4 bases from V and 0 from J, leaving 13 bases between them. The germline gives CDR1 MDHEN, CDR2 SYDVKM. As DNA, the CDR3 is TGTGCCAGCAGTTACACAGGGACCCGCTCCTACGAGCAGTACTTC. Translated: CASSYTGTRSYEQYF.

V is TRBV9 and J is TRBJ2-2; possibly TRBD1 or TRBD2 for D (5 bases each). The length of the CDR3 is 15 residues. CDR1 is SGDLS, CDR2 YYNGEE, per germline. Deletions cut 6 bases from V and 5 bases from J, with 17 bases between. CDR3 nucleotides: TGTGCCAGCACCAGGGAGAGGGGCACGACCGGGGAGCTGTTTTTT. Translation: CASTRERGTTGELFF.

This clone was recorded a few times. This chain links TRBV10-3 with TRBJ1-5; no reliable D call. Trimming removed 2 bases at V and 4 bases at J, with 3 bases between. Looked up from germline, CDR1 is ENHRY and CDR2 is SYGVKD. This CDR3 spans 12 amino acids. The CDR3 reads CAISEVNQPQHF. DNA of the CDR3: TGTGCCATCAGTGAGGTGAATCAGCCCCAGCATTTT.

The sample holds a few counts of this clone. V is TRBV7-2 and J is TRBJ2-1; D gene unclear. The CDR3 has 16 amino acids. Germline-derived CDR1 and CDR2 are SGHTA and FQGNSA. The V end was cut by 5 bases, the J end by 7 bases, with 21 bases between. CDR3 residues: CASSPRRSHEGNEQFF. Written as DNA, the CDR3 is TGTGCCAGCAGCCCGCGGCGATCCCACGAAGGGAATGAGCAGTTCTTC.

This clone has just a few counts. The rearrangement joins TRBV5-4 to TRBJ2-3; D unclear. V lost 0 bases and J 4 bases, leaving 6 bases between the germline ends. Germline V CDR1 and CDR2: SGHNT, YYREEE (reference sequence). This CDR3 spans 13 amino acids. In DNA, the CDR3 is TGTGCCAGCAGCTTGGCTACGGCAGATACGCAGTATTTT. This sequence encodes CASSLATADTQYF. Full variable domain (rest looked up from reference TRBV5-4 and TRBJ2-3): ETGVTQSPTHLIKTRGQQVTLRCSSQSGHNTVSWYQQALGQGPQFIFQYYREEENGRGNFPPRFSGLQFPNYSSELNVNALELDDSALYLCASSLATADTQYFGPGTRLTVL.

The chain employs TRBV4-3 and TRBJ2-1, with D unclear. CDR3 size: 13 residues. V was cut by 0 bases and J by 6 bases, with 6 bases left in between. In germline, CDR1 is LGHNA, CDR2 YSLEER. The CDR3 is CASSQDPLNEQFF. Here the CDR3 DNA reads TGCGCCAGCAGCCAAGATCCCCTCAATGAGCAGTTCTTC.

The CDR3 region is CATPGSEAFF. The DNA for the CDR3 is TGTGCCACTCCCGGGAGTGAAGCTTTCTTT. The chain joins TRBV21-1 to TRBJ1-1. TRBV21-1 is flagged as a pseudogene. This CDR3 is built from 10 residues.

CDR3 nucleotides: TGTGCCAGCAGTTTAGGTAGGACAGAGGACATTCAGTACTTC. Protein product: CASSLGRTEDIQYF. V is TRBV28 and J is TRBJ2-4, with D perhaps matching TRBD1 (6 bases). In germline, CDR1 is MDHEN, CDR2 SYDVKM. The CDR3 extends over 14 amino acids. V gave up 2 bases and J gave up 8 bases, with 13 bases separating them.

The sample holds one count of this clone. CDR3 loop: CAQRGLGELFF. In DNA form, the CDR3 reads TGTGCCCAGAGGGGGTTGGGGGAGCTGTTTTTT. This chain connects TRBV30 to TRBJ2-2, with TRBD1 as a possible D gene (6 bases). Trimming stripped 8 bases from V and 8 bases from J, with 12 bases between. The germline V gene encodes CDR1 GTSNPN and CDR2 SVGIG (reference sequence). The CDR3 is 11 amino acids.

This chain links TRBV4-2 with TRBJ2-1; the match to TRBD2 covers 11 bases. CDR3 size: 16 residues. V gave up 4 bases and J gave up 4 bases; unmatched junction bases: 6. CDR1 LGHNA and CDR2 YNFKEQ come from the germline V gene. DNA of the CDR3: TGTGCCAGCAGCCGCGGCGGGACTAGCGGATACAATGAGCAGTTCTTC. Its protein is CASSRGGTSGYNEQFF.

The genes are TRBV5-1 and TRBJ2-5; no clear D. The CDR3 is 13 amino acids. Germline CDR1 SGHRS, CDR2 YFSETQ. Deletions cut 2 bases from V and 4 bases from J, with 9 bases between. For the CDR3, the DNA is TGCGCCAGCAGCTTTGACTTGGGAGAGACCCAGTACTTC. Translating it yields CASSFDLGETQYF.

The sample holds a few counts of this clone. The identical CDR3 is also encoded by other nucleotide sequences in the sample. The chain carries TRBV5-1 and TRBJ2-1, with D uncertain. There are 14 residues in the CDR3. V shed 0 bases and J shed 4 bases, with 8 bases lying between them. Per the germline V gene, CDR1 is SGHRS and CDR2 is YFSETQ. Written as DNA, the CDR3 is TGCGCCAGCAGCTTGGCCACCGGATACAATGAGCAGTTCTTC. This encodes CASSLATGYNEQFF.

The chain has TRBV9 and TRBJ1-4, with D perhaps matching TRBD1 (5 bases). Deletions cut 3 bases from V and 10 bases from J, with 16 bases between. The CDR3 runs to 14 residues. Germline CDR1 SGDLS, CDR2 YYNGEE. This chain's CDR3 is CASSAPGQGGKLFF. In DNA form, the CDR3 reads TGTGCCAGCAGCGCCCCCGGGCAGGGAGGAAAACTGTTTTTT.

This clone was recorded a few times. This sequence joins TRBV14 and TRBJ2-6; D not resolved. The CDR3 runs to 15 residues. The germline V and J ends were trimmed by 4 bases and 1 base, with 8 bases remaining between them. Germline V gene data show CDR1 as SGHDN and CDR2 as FVKESK. CDR3 DNA sequence: TGTGCCAGCAGCCCCCGGTTATCTGGGGCCAACGTCCTGACTTTC. Its translation is CASSPRLSGANVLTF. The full variable domain, its missing parts supplied by reference TRBV14 and TRBJ2-6, is EAGVTQFPSHSVIEKGQTVTLRCDPISGHDNLYWYRRVMGKEIKFLLHFVKESKQDESGMPNNRFLAERTGGTYSTLKVQPAELEDSGVYFCASSPRLSGANVLTFGAGSRLTVL.

There are a few counts of this clone. V is TRBV5-1 and J is TRBJ2-1; TRBD1 might be the D (6 bases). The CDR3 has 16 residues. Germline lookup yields CDR1 SGHRS and CDR2 YFSETQ. The V end lost 0 bases, the J end lost 3 bases, and 13 bases lay between the germline ends. The CDR3 DNA sequence: TGCGCCAGCAGCTTGGAGGGACAAGCCCACTACAATGAGCAGTTCTTC. Amino acid sequence: CASSLEGQAHYNEQFF.

This clone was recorded once. This sequence joins TRBV7-2 and TRBJ2-7; D might be TRBD1 (6 bases). CDR1 SGHTA and CDR2 FQGNSA come from the germline V gene. Trimming took 8 bases from V and 3 from J, leaving 11 bases between them. CDR3 length equals 12 residues. CDR3 protein: CASGKQGYEQYF. The CDR3 DNA is TGTGCCAGCGGCAAACAGGGCTACGAGCAGTACTTC.

In this sample, this clone turned up a few times. The chain recombines TRBV7-2 with TRBJ2-5; maybe TRBD1 (7 bases). V lost 4 bases, J lost 4 bases, and 10 bases lay in between. The CDR3 is 13 amino acids. Germline lookup yields CDR1 SGHTA and CDR2 FQGNSA. In nucleotides, the CDR3 is TGTGCCAGCAGCTACAGGGGAGGAGAGACCCAGTACTTC. It translates to CASSYRGGETQYF.